The clone carrying this T cell receptor (beta chain) appeared a few times. Its target is not known. The entirety of the isolated RNA underwent reverse transcription, so expressed TCRB transcripts were sequenced. Sequencing was performed with immunoSEQ multiplex PCR; in TCRdb, only in-frame clones are kept and a portion is missing. The sample includes around 300,000 clones, 14% to 15% seen only once; the top ten take 0.015% to 0.017%. Based on CD45RO/CCR7/CD25/CD127/CD95/CD27, CD4+ regulatory, stem cell-like memory, naive and central memory cells were sorted. These data belong to a study of beta chain features in type 1 diabetes. As for the study in general: Sorted cells, approximately 110 million in number, were examined across all samples.

Study-wide points: Shorter TCRB CDR3s, moderately but significantly so, were found in Type 1 diabetes patients in all four CD4+ subsets. A possible short-template PCR bias applies equally to patients and controls.

Sequencing input: naive CD4+ T cells from blood. The TCR was taken from a man aged 18 to 30 with type 1 diabetes.

This CDR3 reads CASSQGRGAQAKNIQYF. In nucleotides, the CDR3 is TGTGCCAGCAGCCAAGGGCGGGGGGCCCAAGCCAAAAACATTCAGTACTTC. The chain couples TRBV4-2 to TRBJ2-4; 8 nucleotides agree with TRBD2. With 1 base clipped from V and 0 bases from J, the junction kept 5 bases outside the gene matches. CDR3 length: 17 amino acids. The germline V gene encodes CDR1 LGHNA and CDR2 YNFKEQ.